The 8 T cell receptor beta chains presented below share a single source sample, sequenced in a study of blood T cell repertoires in COVID-19. The assay was immunoSEQ multiplex PCR, and TCRdb's table has in-frame clones only and misses some. This sample has 55,000 to 85,000 clones, with approximately 88% found just once. Sequencing was done on a sample of peripheral blood. The receptors come from a human donor in a cohort sampled during active COVID-19.

The chain couples TRBV28 to TRBJ1-1; the D gene is possibly TRBD1 (6 bases). Trimming stripped 3 bases from V and 9 bases from J, with 8 bases between. CDR3 length: 11 residues. Germline V gives CDR1 MDHEN, CDR2 SYDVKM. CDR3 protein: CASSFRGKAFF. The CDR3 coding sequence is TGTGCCAGCAGTTTCAGGGGAAAAGCTTTCTTT.

The J gene is TRBJ2-3, the V gene TRBV5-1, with TRBD2 matching 9 bases. V trimming: 3 bases; J trimming: 6 bases; junction bases outside the gene matches: 8. This CDR3 contains 15 residues. CDR1 and CDR2 (germline): SGHRS, YFSETQ. In DNA, the CDR3 is TGCGCCAGCAGCTCCTCCGGGACTAGCTTTGATACGCAGTATTTT. As protein: CASSSSGTSFDTQYF.

The chain links TRBV28 to TRBJ1-1; perhaps TRBD1 as D (6 bases). Looked up from germline, CDR1 is MDHEN and CDR2 is SYDVKM. Trimming cost V 5 bases and J 1 base, with 11 bases left between them. The CDR3 spans 14 residues. In nucleotides, the CDR3 is TGTGCCAGCAGTATAATACAGGGGAACACTGAAGCTTTCTTT. It codes for CASSIIQGNTEAFF.

The chain has TRBV28 and TRBJ1-3; D is unclear. The CDR3 length is 11 residues. Germline V gives CDR1 MDHEN, CDR2 SYDVKM. V was trimmed by 9 bases and J by 4 bases, leaving 7 bases between them. CDR3 DNA: TGTGCCAGTCGGGGAGGAAACACCATATATTTT. Protein sequence: CASRGGNTIYF.

J is TRBJ2-3 and V is TRBV30, with D maybe TRBD1 (6 bases). CDR1 and CDR2 from the germline V gene are GTSNPN and SVGIG (reference sequence). V was shortened by 4 bases and J by 2 bases, with 13 bases between the two germline ends. This CDR3 spans 14 amino acids. The CDR3: CAWIRDTFTDTQYF. Written as DNA, the CDR3 is TGTGCCTGGATCCGGGACACTTTCACAGATACGCAGTATTTT.

V and J are TRBV27 and TRBJ1-6; 7 positions agree with TRBD1. The V segment lost 7 bases and the J segment 9 bases; nucleotides outside the gene matches: 3. The CDR3 runs 12 residues. Looked up from germline, CDR1 is MNHEY and CDR2 is SMNVEV (reference sequence). The CDR3 bases are TGTGCCAGCACGACAGGGATTTCACCCCTCCACTTT. Residues: CASTTGISPLHF.

The rearrangement joins TRBV18 to TRBJ1-4; no clear D. From germline, CDR1 is KGHSH and CDR2 LQKENI. V was shortened by 6 bases and J by 4 bases, with 12 bases between the two germline ends. CDR3 length equals 14 residues. For the CDR3, the DNA is TGTGCCAGCTCCCCTGGAGAGCGTAATGAAAAACTGTTTTTT. Amino acids: CASSPGERNEKLFF.

The chain couples TRBV7-6 to TRBJ1-5; a possible D gene is TRBD1 (6 bases). Looked up from germline, CDR1 is SGHVS and CDR2 is FNYEAQ. This CDR3 region has 15 residues. Trimming removed 4 bases at V and 5 bases at J, with 15 bases between. The CDR3 here is CASSSTGGAYQPQHF. The CDR3 coding sequence is TGTGCCAGCAGCTCAACGGGGGGCGCTTATCAGCCCCAGCATTTT.